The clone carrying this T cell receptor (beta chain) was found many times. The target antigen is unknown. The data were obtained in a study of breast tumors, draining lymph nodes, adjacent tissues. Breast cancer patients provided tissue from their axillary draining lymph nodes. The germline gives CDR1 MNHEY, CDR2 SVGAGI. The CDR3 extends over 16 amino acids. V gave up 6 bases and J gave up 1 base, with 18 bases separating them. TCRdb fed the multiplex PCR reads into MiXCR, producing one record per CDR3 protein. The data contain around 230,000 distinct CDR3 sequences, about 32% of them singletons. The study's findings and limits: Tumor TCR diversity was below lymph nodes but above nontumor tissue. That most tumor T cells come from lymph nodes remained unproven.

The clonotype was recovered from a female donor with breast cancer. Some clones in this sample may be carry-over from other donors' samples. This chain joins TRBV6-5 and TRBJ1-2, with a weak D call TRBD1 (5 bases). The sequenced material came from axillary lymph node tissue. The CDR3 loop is CASRSGTEPFNYGYTF. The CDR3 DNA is TGTGCCAGCAGATCCGGGACGGAACCTTTTAACTATGGCTACACCTTC.